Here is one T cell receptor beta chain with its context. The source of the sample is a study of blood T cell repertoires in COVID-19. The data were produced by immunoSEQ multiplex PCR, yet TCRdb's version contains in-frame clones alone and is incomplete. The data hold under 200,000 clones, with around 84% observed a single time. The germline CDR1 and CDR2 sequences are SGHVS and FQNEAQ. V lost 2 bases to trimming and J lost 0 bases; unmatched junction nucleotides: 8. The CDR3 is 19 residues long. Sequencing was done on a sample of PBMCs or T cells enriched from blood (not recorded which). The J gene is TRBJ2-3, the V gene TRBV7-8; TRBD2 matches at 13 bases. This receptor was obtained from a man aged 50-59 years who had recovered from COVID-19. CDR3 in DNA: TGTGCCAGCAGCTTATGGACTAGCGGGGGCCTCTCTAGCACAGATACGCAGTATTTT. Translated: CASSLWTSGGLSSTDTQYF.